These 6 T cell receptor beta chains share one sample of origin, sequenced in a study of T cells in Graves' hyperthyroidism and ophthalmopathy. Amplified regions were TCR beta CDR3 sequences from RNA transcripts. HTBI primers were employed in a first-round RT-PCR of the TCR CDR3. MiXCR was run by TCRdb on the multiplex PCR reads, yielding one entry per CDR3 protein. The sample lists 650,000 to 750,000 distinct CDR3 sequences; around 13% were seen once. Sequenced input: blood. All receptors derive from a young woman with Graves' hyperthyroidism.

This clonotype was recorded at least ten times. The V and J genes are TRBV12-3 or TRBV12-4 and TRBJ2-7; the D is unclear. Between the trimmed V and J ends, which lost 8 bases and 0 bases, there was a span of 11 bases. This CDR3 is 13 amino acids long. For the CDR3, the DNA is TGTGCCAGCCGACCAAGGTCCTCCTACGAGCAGTACTTC. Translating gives CASRPRSSYEQYF.

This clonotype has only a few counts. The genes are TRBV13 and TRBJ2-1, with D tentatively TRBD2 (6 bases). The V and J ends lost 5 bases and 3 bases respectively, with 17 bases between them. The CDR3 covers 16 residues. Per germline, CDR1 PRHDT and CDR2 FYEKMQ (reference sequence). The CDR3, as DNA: TGTGCCAGCAGCCGGGACTCCGCTTGGGGCTACAATGAGCAGTTCTTC. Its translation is CASSRDSAWGYNEQFF.

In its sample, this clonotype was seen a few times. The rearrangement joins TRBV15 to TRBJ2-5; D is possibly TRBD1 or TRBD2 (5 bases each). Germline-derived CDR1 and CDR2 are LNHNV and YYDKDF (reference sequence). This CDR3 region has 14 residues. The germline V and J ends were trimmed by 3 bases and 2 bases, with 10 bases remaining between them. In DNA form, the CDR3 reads TGTGCCACCAGCAGTGGGACCGAACAAGAGACCCAGTACTTC. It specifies CATSSGTEQETQYF.

CDR3 in DNA: TGTGCCAGCAGTTTATTTCGCACCGGGGAGCTGTTTTTT. It specifies CASSLFRTGELFF. The chain couples TRBV12-3 or TRBV12-4 to TRBJ2-2; D is undetermined. The V end was cut by 2 bases, the J end by 4 bases, with 5 bases between. This CDR3 has 13 amino acids.

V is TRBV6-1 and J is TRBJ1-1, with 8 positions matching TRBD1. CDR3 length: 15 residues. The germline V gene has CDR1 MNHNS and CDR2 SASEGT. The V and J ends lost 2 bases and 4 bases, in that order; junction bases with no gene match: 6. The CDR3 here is CASSERAGGVTEAFF. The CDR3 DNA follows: TGTGCCAGCAGTGAAAGGGCAGGGGGCGTCACTGAAGCTTTCTTT.

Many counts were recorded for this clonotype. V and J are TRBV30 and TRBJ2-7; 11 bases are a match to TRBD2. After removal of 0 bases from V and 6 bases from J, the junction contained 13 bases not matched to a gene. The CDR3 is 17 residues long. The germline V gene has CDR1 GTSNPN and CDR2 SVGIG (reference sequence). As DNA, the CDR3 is TGTGCCTGGAGTGTACTCCGGGGTAGCGGGAGGGCGCGCGAGCAGTACTTC. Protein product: CAWSVLRGSGRAREQYF. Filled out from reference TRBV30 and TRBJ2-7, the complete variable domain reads SQTIHQWPATLVQPVGSPLSLECTVEGTSNPNLYWYRQAAGRGLQLLFYSVGIGQISSEVPQNLSASRPQDRQFILSSKKLLLSDSGFYLCAWSVLRGSGRAREQYFGPGTRLTVT.